This TCR beta chain was observed in a study of blood T cell repertoires in COVID-19. On the study more broadly: Whether acute or convalescent, the COVID-19 samples came from the United States, Italy and Spain.

Original handling: Amplified reference gene primers provided the basis for estimating nucleated cell counts. Sequencing used immunoSEQ multiplex PCR; TCRdb keeps in-frame clones, though not all of them. That table supplies the V and J calls and clone size; D and trimming were determined from the DNA. This sample yields roughly 120,000 clones, of which just over 85% are seen a single time; roughly 0.94% belongs to the top ten. The CDR3 covers 17 residues. Germline CDR1 is SGHAT and CDR2 is FQNNGV. V gave up 1 base and J gave up 1 base, with 17 bases separating them. Sequences were obtained from peripheral blood. The chain employs TRBV11-2 and TRBJ2-7, with a tentative D call TRBD1 (6 bases). The sequence was collected from a woman between 50 and 59 years old with active or convalescent COVID-19. CDR3 coding DNA: TGTGCCAGCAGCTTAGGTAGGGGATCCAGGGGTTCCTACGAGCAGTACTTC. Protein product: CASSLGRGSRGSYEQYF.